Here is one TCR beta chain with its context. This record comes from a study of T-cell memory formation after mild COVID-19. Across the study: Clustering of TCRs was largely donor specific.

The CDR3 contains 13 residues. The germline V and J ends were trimmed by 5 bases and 2 bases, with 9 bases remaining between them. TCRdb reprocessed the 5' RACE reads with MiXCR, giving one entry per CDR3 protein. Here the sample spans 70,000 to 100,000 distinct CDR3 sequences, more than 10% being singletons. The chain combines TRBV12-3 or TRBV12-4 with TRBJ2-5; D might be TRBD1 (6 bases). The sequenced sample was PBMCs or a T cell subset sorted from them (not recorded which). This sequence originates from an adult woman who had mild COVID-19 (a few samples of this study predate the infection). Cell type and time point are not known. This chain's CDR3 is CASSPDRQETQYF. CDR3 in DNA: TGTGCCAGCAGTCCGGACAGACAAGAGACCCAGTACTTC.